Listed here are 30 T cell receptor beta chains from one sample, sequenced in a study of vaccination and CD4 T cells after COVID-19. These receptors are not linked to any known antigen. The Oncomine TCR Beta short-read assay was what sequenced the DNA obtained from cultured CD4+ T cells. Using its own MiXCR run on the PCR reads, TCRdb lists one record per CDR3 protein. Here the sample spans under 700 distinct CDR3 sequences, 10% to 15% being singletons. Sample treatment: approximately nine-day PBMC culture with coronavirus spike peptide pools or control peptides (ViraFEST assay). One should note that the unexposed donor's CD4+ T cells were collected before the COVID-19 pandemic (2011-2018). The sample taken for sequencing was CD4+ T cells from blood, cultured in vitro. The receptor set was obtained from a human donor in good health.

This clonotype qualifies as medium-sized. V and J are TRBV28 and TRBJ1-1; a weak D match, TRBD1 (6 bases). This CDR3 is built from 13 residues. Germline V gene data show CDR1 as MDHEN and CDR2 as SYDVKM. The V end was cut by 2 bases, the J end by 4 bases, with 8 bases between. The CDR3 sequence is CASSLVTGTEAFF. CDR3 in DNA: TGTGCCAGCAGTTTAGTGACAGGCACTGAAGCTTTCTTT.

By its share, this clonotype is large. V gene TRBV20-1 combines with J gene TRBJ1-2; D possibly corresponds to TRBD1 (5 bases). V dropped 0 bases and J dropped 4 bases, with 12 bases sitting between them. Germline CDR1 reads DFQATT; CDR2 reads SNEGSKA (reference sequence). The CDR3 spans 14 residues. The CDR3 sequence is CSARDPAGSYGYTF. In DNA, the CDR3 is TGCAGTGCTAGAGATCCGGCAGGGAGCTATGGCTACACCTTC.

This clonotype was picked up a small number of times. The chain employs TRBV30 and TRBJ2-7; TRBD2 matches at 8 bases. The germline CDR1 and CDR2 sequences are GTSNPN and SVGIG (reference sequence). The CDR3 loop spans 15 amino acids. Trimming removed 2 bases from V and 5 bases from J; junction bases left unmatched: 11. CDR3 sequence reads: CAWSPMSGGMNEQYF. CDR3 sequence (DNA): TGTGCCTGGAGTCCCATGAGCGGGGGAATGAACGAGCAGTACTTC.

In its sample, this clonotype was seen a few times. The rearrangement uses TRBV18 and TRBJ2-7; 14 bases agree with TRBD2. The CDR3 covers 15 residues. The germline V gene encodes CDR1 KGHSH and CDR2 LQKENI. V lost 3 bases and J lost 3; bases outside the gene matches: 1. CDR3 sequence reads: CASSPGTSGSYEQYF. As DNA, the CDR3 is TGTGCCAGCTCACCGGGGACTAGCGGGAGCTACGAGCAGTACTTC.

V and J are TRBV30 and TRBJ1-1; the match to TRBD1 covers 8 bases. V was pared by 2 bases and J by 3 bases, with 5 bases of the junction left unmatched. This CDR3 region has 14 residues. The germline V gene encodes CDR1 GTSNPN and CDR2 SVGIG (reference sequence). In DNA form, the CDR3 reads TGTGCCTGGAGTTGGACAGGGACCTACACTGAAGCTTTCTTT. As protein: CAWSWTGTYTEAFF. The full variable domain, rest sourced from reference TRBV30 and TRBJ1-1, is SQTIHQWPATLVQPVGSPLSLECTVEGTSNPNLYWYRQAAGRGLQLLFYSVGIGQISSEVPQNLSASRPQDRQFILSSKKLLLSDSGFYLCAWSWTGTYTEAFFGQGTRLTVV.

The rearrangement joins TRBV29-1 to TRBJ2-3, with D tentatively TRBD2 (7 bases). The CDR3 runs to 14 residues. Germline V gene lookup returns CDR1 SQVTM and CDR2 ANQGSEA. CDR3 coding DNA: TGCAGTCACGGAGGGGGAGGGCAGGGAGATACGCAGTATTTT. Its protein product is CSHGGGGQGDTQYF.

V and J are TRBV11-2 and TRBJ1-3, with a tentative D call TRBD1 (5 bases). Germline V gene lookup returns CDR1 SGHAT and CDR2 FQNNGV. This CDR3 spans 15 amino acids. V was shortened by 6 bases and J by 3 bases, with 15 bases between the two germline ends. The chain's CDR3 is CASRVSQGSGNTIYF. The CDR3 nucleotides read TGTGCCAGCAGGGTTAGCCAGGGAAGTGGAAACACCATATATTTT.

By share, this clonotype ranks as large. The chain combines TRBV24-1 with TRBJ2-6, with TRBD1 identical over 12 bases. CDR3 length equals 19 residues. The V segment lost 3 bases and the J segment 2 bases; nucleotides outside the gene matches: 7. From germline, CDR1 is KGHDR and CDR2 SFDVKD. The CDR3 sequence is CATSDAPGQGAAGANVLTF. CDR3 in DNA: TGTGCCACCAGTGATGCTCCGGGACAGGGGGCAGCTGGGGCCAACGTCCTGACTTTC.

The rearrangement links TRBV2 to TRBJ2-2, with a possible D match to TRBD2 (5 bases). The length of the CDR3 is 16 residues. Between the trimmed V and J ends, which lost 2 bases and 0 bases, there was a span of 10 bases. Germline CDR1 SNHLY, CDR2 FYNNEI. In nucleotides, the CDR3 is TGTGCCAGCAGTGAAATGGATAGCGCGAACACCGGGGAGCTGTTTTTT. It specifies CASSEMDSANTGELFF. Full variable domain (outside the CDR3, taken from reference TRBV2 and TRBJ2-2): EPEVTQTPSHQVTQMGQEVILRCVPISNHLYFYWYRQILGQKVEFLVSFYNNEISEKSEIFDDQFSVERPDGSNFTLKIRSTKLEDSAMYFCASSEMDSANTGELFFGEGSRLTVL.

The chain joins TRBV30 to TRBJ1-2; 7 bases fit TRBD1. The CDR3 runs to 15 residues. Germline CDR1 reads GTSNPN; CDR2 reads SVGIG (reference sequence). Trimming at V came to 7 bases and at J to 8 bases, leaving 19 bases not matched to a gene. The CDR3 DNA reads as TGTGCCTTCTCGGGGGTGCAGGGGGGCTCTAAGGGCTACACCTTC. Translation: CAFSGVQGGSKGYTF. Full variable domain (missing parts from reference TRBV30 and TRBJ1-2): SQTIHQWPATLVQPVGSPLSLECTVEGTSNPNLYWYRQAAGRGLQLLFYSVGIGQISSEVPQNLSASRPQDRQFILSSKKLLLSDSGFYLCAFSGVQGGSKGYTFGSGTRLTVV.

The V gene is TRBV5-6, the J gene TRBJ1-5, with D tentatively TRBD1 (6 bases). V dropped 4 bases and J dropped 6 bases, with 11 bases sitting between them. The CDR3 totals 13 residues. Per germline, CDR1 SGHDT and CDR2 YYEEEE. The CDR3 reads CASSLQGGQPQHF. CDR3 nucleotide sequence: TGTGCCAGCAGCCTACAGGGAGGTCAGCCCCAGCATTTT. The full variable domain, with the rest looked up from reference TRBV5-6 and TRBJ1-5, is DAGVTQSPTHLIKTRGQQVTLRCSPKSGHDTVSWYQQALGQGPQFIFQYYEEEERQRGNFPDRFSGHQFPNYSSELNVNALLLGDSALYLCASSLQGGQPQHFGDGTRLSIL.

This rearrangement joins TRBV5-1 to TRBJ2-5; D is undetermined. CDR3 length equals 15 residues. V lost 0 bases and J 1 base, leaving 10 bases between the germline ends. CDR1 and CDR2 from the germline V gene are SGHRS and YFSETQ. CDR3 DNA sequence: TGCGCCAGCAGCTTGGATTCTGGATTCCAAGAGACCCAGTACTTC. Translated: CASSLDSGFQETQYF.

This clonotype is labeled large. The chain links TRBV6-1 to TRBJ2-3; D possibly corresponds to TRBD2 (5 bases). Germline V lookup: CDR1 MNHNS, CDR2 SASEGT. The CDR3 totals 11 residues. The V and J ends lost 9 bases and 6 bases respectively, with 10 bases between them. CDR3 bases: TGTGCCAGTAAGCGGTGGGATACGCAGTATTTT. Translated: CASKRWDTQYF.

In its sample, this clonotype is large. The V gene is TRBV6-2 or TRBV6-3, the J gene TRBJ1-5; 10 nucleotides line up with TRBD1. This CDR3 spans 15 amino acids. From germline, CDR1 is MNHEY and CDR2 SVGEGT. The V segment lost 6 bases and the J segment 7 bases; nucleotides outside the gene matches: 9. DNA for the CDR3: TGTGCCAGCAGAAGACAGGGGGCCCGTAGCCAGCCCCAGCATTTT. Translated: CASRRQGARSQPQHF.

This clonotype was found a few times. The chain employs TRBV5-1 and TRBJ2-3; 9 bases fit TRBD1. There are 15 residues in the CDR3. Per the germline V gene, CDR1 is SGHRS and CDR2 is YFSETQ. V trimming: 4 bases; J trimming: 0 bases; junction bases outside the gene matches: 3. CDR3 nucleotides: TGCGCCAGCAGCGAGGGACAGGGAAGCACAGATACGCAGTATTTT. Its protein product is CASSEGQGSTDTQYF.

In its sample, this clonotype is large. This chain uses TRBV4-3 with TRBJ1-6, with a tentative D call TRBD1 (5 bases). V lost 4 bases, J lost 5 bases, and 12 bases lay in between. CDR3 length: 15 amino acids. Per the germline V gene, CDR1 is LGHNA and CDR2 is YSLEER. This CDR3 is CASSRSRGDNSPLHF. The CDR3 region has the DNA TGCGCCAGCAGCCGGAGCCGGGGGGATAATTCACCCCTCCACTTT.

This clonotype is labeled as medium-sized. The chain has TRBV7-8 and TRBJ2-1; 7 nucleotides align to TRBD2. CDR1 is SGHVS and CDR2 is FQNEAQ in the germline V gene. The ends lost 2 bases at V and 4 bases at J; junction bases unmatched: 5. This CDR3 spans 15 amino acids. The CDR3 protein is CASSLREGPYNEQFF. The CDR3 DNA is TGTGCCAGCAGCTTAAGGGAGGGCCCTTACAATGAGCAGTTCTTC.

This clonotype is categorized as large. The chain links TRBV6-5 to TRBJ1-2, with D unclear. The CDR3 consists of 11 residues. CDR1 is MNHEY and CDR2 is SVGAGI in the germline V gene. V was trimmed by 2 bases and J by 13 bases, leaving 11 bases between them. The chain's CDR3 is CASSYNSDSTF. CDR3 sequence (DNA): TGTGCCAGCAGTTACAATAGTGATTCCACCTTC.

This clonotype was seen a few times. The chain combines TRBV7-2 with TRBJ2-3, with TRBD2 matching over 12 bases. The CDR3 length is 16 residues. V lost 3 bases to trimming and J lost 3 bases; unmatched junction nucleotides: 4. In germline, CDR1 is SGHTA, CDR2 FQGNSA. CDR3: CASSLGLAGGTDTQYF. CDR3 bases: TGTGCCAGCAGCTTGGGACTAGCGGGTGGAACAGATACGCAGTATTTT.

By frequency in the sample, this clonotype is medium-sized. The genes are TRBV19 and TRBJ2-6, with a weak D call TRBD1 (5 bases). Germline values: CDR1 LNHDA, CDR2 SQIVND (reference sequence). Between the trimmed V and J ends, which lost 2 bases and 1 base, there was a span of 12 bases. The CDR3 runs to 17 residues. The CDR3 bases are TGTGCCAGTAGTATATCCAGGGCCTATTCTGGGGCCAACGTCCTGACTTTC. Its translation: CASSISRAYSGANVLTF.

Details on this clonotype: It may be a read error: a sequence one base away is much more abundant. The chain links TRBV4-1 to TRBJ2-5; the match to TRBD2 covers 8 bases. V was pared by 2 bases and J by 1 base, with 6 bases of the junction left unmatched. This CDR3 is 16 amino acids long. Germline assignment: CDR1 MGHRA and CDR2 YSYEKL. The CDR3 DNA reads TGCGCCAGCAGCCAACCAGCGGGGGTATCCCAAGAGACCCAGTACTTC. Translation: CASSQPAGVSQETQYF.

The rearrangement links TRBV19 to TRBJ2-4, with 7 nucleotides matching TRBD1. Unmatched junction bases numbered 2, after V lost 1 base and J lost 5 bases. This CDR3 has 14 residues. Germline CDR1 reads LNHDA; CDR2 reads SQIVND (reference sequence). CDR3: CASSIVGQQNIQYF. The CDR3 nucleotides read TGTGCCAGTAGTATAGTGGGACAGCAAAACATTCAGTACTTC.

The table lists this clonotype with a few counts. A read error may explain this, as a much larger clone is one base away. The chain carries TRBV6-2 or TRBV6-3 and TRBJ1-5, with 10 bases that match TRBD1. The CDR3 has 15 amino acids. The germline V gene has CDR1 MNHEY and CDR2 SVGEGT. After removal of 6 bases from V and 7 bases from J, the junction contained 9 bases not matched to a gene. The CDR3 here is CASRRQGAHSQPQHF. CDR3 in DNA: TGTGCCAGCAGAAGACAGGGGGCCCATAGCCAGCCCCAGCATTTT.

In its sample, this clonotype ranks as medium-sized. CDR3 protein: CASTPVGQLYGYTF. CDR3 coding DNA: TGTGCCAGCACCCCCGTCGGACAGCTCTATGGCTACACCTTC. This chain links TRBV14 with TRBJ1-2, with D maybe TRBD1 (6 bases). This CDR3 spans 14 amino acids. Germline loops: CDR1 SGHDN, CDR2 FVKESK. Trimming removed 7 bases from V and 4 bases from J, with 16 bases in between.

Relative to its sample, this clonotype is medium-sized. The chain combines TRBV23-1 with TRBJ2-3; D might be TRBD1 (5 bases). TRBV23-1 is assigned to the ORF class and has an uncertain function. Trimming stripped 0 bases from V and 4 bases from J, with 11 bases between. This CDR3 comprises 15 residues. The CDR3 region has the DNA TGCGCCAGCAGTCAATCTCAAGGACAAGCAGATACGCAGTATTTT. This encodes CASSQSQGQADTQYF.

The chain carries TRBV12-5 and TRBJ2-3, with TRBD2 matching over 8 bases. The germline gives CDR1 LGHNT, CDR2 FRNRAP. CDR3 length: 15 residues. Trimming removed 6 bases from V and 4 bases from J; junction bases left unmatched: 9. As DNA, the CDR3 is TGTGCTAGTGGCCTGGGAGCGGGAGTGGCAGATACGCAGTATTTT. It codes for CASGLGAGVADTQYF.

This clonotype is medium-sized. This chain joins TRBV18 and TRBJ1-6; TRBD1 matches at 7 bases. After removal of 3 bases from V and 8 bases from J, the junction contained 4 bases not matched to a gene. The CDR3 length is 14 residues. Germline V gene lookup returns CDR1 KGHSH and CDR2 LQKENI. The CDR3 sequence is CASSPTGRDSPLHF. The CDR3 DNA sequence: TGTGCCAGCTCACCGACAGGGAGGGATTCACCCCTCCACTTT.

This clonotype qualifies as large. V is TRBV10-1 and J is TRBJ1-6, with TRBD1 matching over 9 bases. With V trimmed by 6 bases and J by 4 bases, 13 bases remained unmatched. This CDR3 comprises 18 residues. Germline V gene lookup returns CDR1 WNHNN and CDR2 SYGVQD (reference sequence). For the CDR3, the DNA is TGCGCCAGCAGGAGAGACCATACCGGGACAGGGTATAATTCACCCCTCCACTTT. This sequence encodes CASRRDHTGTGYNSPLHF.

On this clonotype itself: Given a much more abundant clone one base away, this may be a read error. This CDR3 is missing its conserved last phenylalanine or tryptophan, likely due to a read error. This chain joins TRBV19 and TRBJ2-5; either TRBD1 or TRBD2 may fit D (5 bases each). The CDR3 sequence is 15 residues long. Deletions cut 3 bases from V and 4 bases from J, with 15 bases between. The germline V gene encodes CDR1 LNHDA and CDR2 SQIVND (reference sequence). CDR3 DNA: TGTGCCAGTAGTATCTTGTACTCAGGGAGAGAGACCCAGTACCTC. This codes for CASSILYSGRETQYL.

This clonotype is classed as large. The chain links TRBV20-1 to TRBJ2-7, with 8 bases lining up with TRBD1. The V gene end was trimmed by 6 bases and the J gene end by 3 bases; junction bases not matched to a gene: 10. The germline CDR1 and CDR2 sequences are DFQATT and SNEGSKA (reference sequence). The CDR3 extends over 14 amino acids. DNA for the CDR3: TGCAGTGCCCTACCCCAGGACAGGGTCTACGAGCAGTACTTC. Its translation is CSALPQDRVYEQYF.